The 13 T cell receptor beta chains listed next were all sequenced from one sample in a study of shared clonotypes between healthy human individuals. Sequencing was performed with immunoSEQ multiplex PCR; in TCRdb, only in-frame clones are kept and a portion is missing. In the table there are 950,000 to 1,200,000 clones, approximately 80% of which are singletons. The sample was memory CD4+ T cells from PBMCs. Subset specified: CD45RA-negative fraction. These TCRs come from a man aged 18 to 35 in good health. Some clones in this sample may be carry-over from other donors' samples.

The J gene is TRBJ2-3, the V gene TRBV6-5; D uncertain. The CDR3 has 13 residues. Trimming cost V 6 bases and J 6 bases, with 13 bases left between them. Per the germline V gene, CDR1 is MNHEY and CDR2 is SVGAGI. CDR3 nucleotides: TGTGCCAGCAGACCCCCCAAAGGCGATACGCAGTATTTT. Amino acids: CASRPPKGDTQYF.

The chain links TRBV6-6 to TRBJ2-1; unclear D gene. This CDR3 has 11 residues. Trimming left V 8 bases short and J 5 bases short, with 7 bases between. Germline V gives CDR1 MNHNY, CDR2 SVGAGI (reference sequence). CDR3 DNA: TGTGCCAGCCGTCGTGACAATGAGCAGTTCTTC. Its protein is CASRRDNEQFF.

J is TRBJ2-1 and V is TRBV5-6; 9 bases match TRBD1. Trimming removed 4 bases from V and 4 bases from J; junction bases left unmatched: 3. Germline V lookup: CDR1 SGHDT, CDR2 YYEEEE. This CDR3 region has 14 residues. CDR3 sequence (DNA): TGTGCCAGCAGCCGGACAGGGGCGTACAATGAGCAGTTCTTC. It specifies CASSRTGAYNEQFF.

This chain uses TRBV28 with TRBJ2-7; 10 bases align to TRBD1. Germline-derived CDR1 and CDR2 are MDHEN and SYDVKM. After removal of 4 bases from V and 3 bases from J, the junction contained 9 bases not matched to a gene. This CDR3 is 16 amino acids long. CDR3 nucleotides: TGTGCCAGCAGTTCACGGGACAGGGGAGGGTACTACGAGCAGTACTTC. This encodes CASSSRDRGGYYEQYF.

The chain is built from TRBV7-8 and TRBJ1-2; a weak D match, TRBD1 (5 bases). This CDR3 spans 13 amino acids. The V end lost 5 bases, the J end lost 9 bases, and 16 bases lay between the germline ends. Germline CDR1 and CDR2: SGHVS and FQNEAQ. The CDR3 region is CASSKSATVSYTF. CDR3 in DNA: TGTGCCAGCAGCAAGAGCGCGACAGTCAGCTACACCTTC.

J is TRBJ2-7 and V is TRBV5-1; 9 bases are shared with TRBD2. Germline V lookup: CDR1 SGHRS, CDR2 YFSETQ. Trimming cost V 0 bases and J 3 bases; bases outside gene matches: 10. This CDR3 is 17 amino acids long. The CDR3 sequence is CASSLVGGRAQGYEQYF. The CDR3 DNA reads as TGCGCCAGCAGCTTGGTGGGCGGGAGGGCCCAAGGCTACGAGCAGTACTTC.

Remarks on this clone: This may stem from a read error, because a much larger clone lies one nucleotide away. The rearrangement uses TRBV11-1 and TRBJ1-2, with D perhaps matching TRBD1 (5 bases). The CDR3 sequence is 11 residues long. The V end was cut by 5 bases, the J end by 7 bases, with 8 bases between. Looked up from germline, CDR1 is SGHAT and CDR2 is FQDESV (reference sequence). For the CDR3, the DNA is TGTGCCAGCAGCCCAGGGTTTGGCTACACCTTC. Encoded protein: CASSPGFGYTF.

To note about this clone: This specimen includes other DNA sequences encoding the same CDR3. The chain joins TRBV28 to TRBJ1-5; no definite D call. The CDR3 runs 12 residues. CDR1 and CDR2 from the germline V gene are MDHEN and SYDVKM. The V end was cut by 6 bases, the J end by 1 base, with 4 bases between. In nucleotides, the CDR3 is TGTGCCAGCAGAGGCAGCAATCAGCCCCAGCATTTT. This sequence encodes CASRGSNQPQHF.

The rearrangement joins TRBV28 to TRBJ1-4, with unresolved D. Per germline, CDR1 MDHEN and CDR2 SYDVKM. V was pared by 7 bases and J by 0 bases, with 9 bases between. CDR3 length: 14 amino acids. CDR3 sequence reads: CASTDPPTNEKLFF. Written as DNA, the CDR3 is TGTGCCAGCACAGACCCTCCAACTAATGAAAAACTGTTTTTT.

This clone was counted a single time. V gene TRBV5-1 combines with J gene TRBJ2-3; D is possibly TRBD2 (5 bases). Germline CDR1 SGHRS, CDR2 YFSETQ. V was trimmed by 2 bases and J by 2 bases, leaving 12 bases between them. This CDR3 contains 15 residues. CDR3 nucleotide sequence: TGCGCCAGCAGCTTTGTGTCGGGGAACACAGATACGCAGTATTTT. Protein product: CASSFVSGNTDTQYF.

The rearrangement joins TRBV20-1 to TRBJ1-4, with D tentatively TRBD1 (5 bases). The CDR3 runs to 10 residues. The germline V and J ends were trimmed by 6 bases and 8 bases, with 7 bases remaining between them. Germline assignment: CDR1 DFQATT and CDR2 SNEGSKA (reference sequence). Written as DNA, the CDR3 is TGCAGTGCGGGGGAGGAAAAACTGTTTTTT. As protein: CSAGEEKLFF.

J is TRBJ1-1 and V is TRBV28; possibly TRBD1 for D (6 bases). This CDR3 has 15 amino acids. CDR1 MDHEN and CDR2 SYDVKM come from the germline V gene. Trimming pared 7 bases from V and 1 base from J, leaving 16 bases between. The CDR3 DNA reads TGTGCCAGCACCCTAGGTCCGGGACAGAACACTGAAGCTTTCTTT. Translation gives CASTLGPGQNTEAFF.

This clone has only one observation. This may be a read error, as it is one base from a much larger clone. V usage is TRBV27 and J usage is TRBJ1-1; D call uncertain. V gave up 6 bases and J gave up 1 base, with 3 bases separating them. This CDR3 contains 11 residues. Germline V gives CDR1 MNHEY, CDR2 SMNVEV (reference sequence). CDR3 DNA: TGTGCCAGCAGGCAGAACACTGAAGCTTTCTTT. It specifies CASRQNTEAFF.